Below, 10 T cell receptor beta chains from the same sample are listed, as sequenced in a study of blood T cell repertoires in COVID-19. Using immunoSEQ multiplex PCR, the repertoire was profiled, and TCRdb retains in-frame clones only, with some absent. The table includes some 290,000 clones, about four fifths detected once. The sample consisted of peripheral blood. The receptors originated from a woman in her sixties or seventies with active or convalescent COVID-19.

The J gene is TRBJ2-2, the V gene TRBV7-9; no clear D. Germline CDR1 is SEHNR and CDR2 is FQNEAQ (reference sequence). Trimming removed 2 bases from V and 1 base from J, with 5 bases in between. This CDR3 region has 14 residues. CDR3 bases: TGTGCCAGCAGCTTAAGCCTGAACACCGGGGAGCTGTTTTTT. It codes for CASSLSLNTGELFF.

This chain joins TRBV9 and TRBJ2-3, with 8 bases identical to TRBD2. V dropped 0 bases and J dropped 4; count of bases not matched to a gene: 1. Germline V gene lookup returns CDR1 SGDLS and CDR2 YYNGEE. This CDR3 has 14 residues. The CDR3 bases are TGTGCCAGCAGCGTAGCGGGGGGGCCAGATACGCAGTATTTT. Translating it yields CASSVAGGPDTQYF.

The rearrangement uses TRBV5-4 and TRBJ1-5, with TRBD1 identical over 12 bases. With V trimmed by 4 bases and J by 4 bases, 6 bases remained unmatched. The CDR3 is 16 residues long. Germline values: CDR1 SGHNT, CDR2 YYREEE (reference sequence). The CDR3 here is CASSIRDRGRNQPQHF. In DNA form, the CDR3 reads TGTGCCAGCAGCATCCGGGACAGGGGGCGGAATCAGCCCCAGCATTTT. The whole variable domain, remainder taken from reference TRBV5-4 and TRBJ1-5, is ETGVTQSPTHLIKTRGQQVTLRCSSQSGHNTVSWYQQALGQGPQFIFQYYREEENGRGNFPPRFSGLQFPNYSSELNVNALELDDSALYLCASSIRDRGRNQPQHFGDGTRLSIL.

This clone was observed a handful of times. The CDR3: CASSLMGQIPYEQYF. The CDR3 bases are TGTGCCAGCAGCTTGATGGGACAAATCCCCTACGAGCAGTACTTC. The chain recombines TRBV7-2 with TRBJ2-7; tentative D call: TRBD1 (6 bases). Trimming took 3 bases from V and 2 from J, leaving 14 bases between them. The CDR3 has 15 amino acids. Germline CDR1 and CDR2: SGHTA and FQGNSA.

The chain employs TRBV19 and TRBJ1-3; 7 nucleotides align to TRBD1. V shed 8 bases, J shed 2 bases, and the junction held 6 bases outside the gene matches. Germline values: CDR1 LNHDA, CDR2 SQIVND (reference sequence). The CDR3 length is 14 residues. The CDR3 sequence: CASGEGAPGNTIYF. CDR3 sequence (DNA): TGTGCCAGTGGAGAGGGGGCTCCTGGAAACACCATATATTTT.

Concerning this clone: Other DNA variants within this sample encode the same CDR3. The V gene is TRBV12-3 or TRBV12-4, the J gene TRBJ2-7; D unclear. The germline V and J ends were trimmed by 4 bases and 3 bases, with 4 bases remaining between them. The CDR3 has 11 residues. The CDR3 protein is CASSSFYEQYF. CDR3 nucleotide sequence: TGTGCCAGCAGTTCGTTCTACGAGCAGTACTTC.

V is TRBV7-9 and J is TRBJ2-3; D may be TRBD1 (5 bases). Trimming stripped 4 bases from V and 0 bases from J, with 11 bases between. Germline CDR1 and CDR2: SEHNR and FQNEAQ (reference sequence). The CDR3 has 15 amino acids. The DNA for the CDR3 is TGTGCCAGCAGCTACCAGGGTACTAGCACAGATACGCAGTATTTT. This sequence encodes CASSYQGTSTDTQYF.

CDR3 protein: CASSALLGRNEQYF. In DNA, the CDR3 is TGTGCCAGCAGCGCCCTACTAGGGCGTAACGAGCAGTACTTC. The chain joins TRBV11-2 to TRBJ2-7, with a weak D call TRBD2 (5 bases). CDR3 length: 14 amino acids. Germline lookup yields CDR1 SGHAT and CDR2 FQNNGV. Trimming took 5 bases from V and 5 from J, leaving 16 bases between them.

The chain joins TRBV4-2 to TRBJ2-3, with 7 bases identical to TRBD2. CDR3 length equals 16 residues. The germline CDR1 and CDR2 sequences are LGHNA and YNFKEQ. V shed 0 bases, J shed 0 bases, and the junction held 3 bases outside the gene matches. The CDR3 bases are TGTGCCAGCAGCCAAGATGGGACTACTAGCACAGATACGCAGTATTTT. This codes for CASSQDGTTSTDTQYF.

This chain joins TRBV20-1 and TRBJ2-1; 9 bases are shared with TRBD2. The germline V gene encodes CDR1 DFQATT and CDR2 SNEGSKA (reference sequence). Trimming at V came to 3 bases and at J to 4 bases, leaving 1 base not matched to a gene. There are 13 residues in the CDR3. The CDR3 sequence: CSASSGGYNEQFF. In nucleotides, the CDR3 is TGCAGTGCTAGTAGCGGGGGATACAATGAGCAGTTCTTC.